This TCR beta chain originates from a study of blood T cell repertoires in COVID-19. Background on the study: There were acute and convalescent COVID-19 samples, and they came from the United States, Italy and Spain.

The method was immunoSEQ multiplex PCR; TCRdb's version includes in-frame clones alone and lacks a portion of them. The sample holds fewer than 250,000 clones, approximately 83% seen once. The V segment lost 3 bases and the J segment 2 bases; nucleotides outside the gene matches: 16. The germline V gene encodes CDR1 LNHDA and CDR2 SQIVND (reference sequence). The CDR3 is made up of 18 amino acids. Participants were placed into cohorts based on the clinical history they reported. The sequence was collected from a woman in her forties with acute COVID-19. The sample was PBMCs or T cells enriched from blood (not recorded which). The rearrangement uses TRBV19 and TRBJ2-7, with TRBD1 matching 7 bases. The CDR3 bases are TGTGCCAGTAGTATTGCCGACTCCGGGACAGTAACAACCTACGAGCAGTACTTC. This translates into CASSIADSGTVTTYEQYF. The full variable domain, in which reference TRBV19 and TRBJ2-7 provide the parts outside the CDR3, is DGGITQSPKYLFRKEGQNVTLSCEQNLNHDAMYWYRQDPGQGLRLIYYSQIVNDFQKGDIAEGYSVSREKKESFPLTVTSAQKNPTAFYLCASSIADSGTVTTYEQYFGPGTRLTVT.